This T cell receptor beta chain was profiled in a study of T cells in Graves' hyperthyroidism and ophthalmopathy. Template material for amplifying TCR beta CDR3 regions consisted of RNA transcripts. Primed by the HTBI set, a first-round RT-PCR was run on the TCR CDR3. TCRdb re-called the multiplex PCR reads with MiXCR, one entry per CDR3 protein. The sample yields around 280,000 distinct CDR3 sequences, roughly an eighth seen once. This clonotype was picked up many times. Antigen unknown. The CDR3 has 14 residues. Germline V CDR1 and CDR2: GTSNPN, SVGIG (reference sequence). The ends lost 8 bases at V and 4 bases at J; junction bases unmatched: 12. Whole-study findings and limits: Expanded thyroid clonotypes (above 0.001) were mostly also found in blood.

This clonotype originated in a woman aged 35 to 49 with Graves' hyperthyroidism. The rearrangement links TRBV30 to TRBJ1-1; 8 bases are a match to TRBD1. The sequenced sample was blood. The CDR3 protein is CAGTRDRRGTEAFF. The DNA of the CDR3 is TGTGCCGGGACAAGGGACAGGCGAGGCACTGAAGCTTTCTTT.